This T cell receptor (beta chain) was documented in a study of CD8 T cells in ankylosing spondylitis. The CDR3 has 14 amino acids. The V gene lost 5 bases and the J gene lost 3 bases, with 17 bases spanning the gap. CDR1 and CDR2 from the germline V gene are DFQATT and SNEGSKA (reference sequence). This clonotype is deemed medium-sized. In TCRdb, the 5' RACE reads were re-called with MiXCR into one record per CDR3 protein. Of under 250,000 distinct CDR3 sequences listed, over 30% were seen once; the top ten hold approximately 4%. The sample was blood, either unsorted or a sorted T cell fraction (not recorded which). This chain uses TRBV20-1 with TRBJ2-7; D might be TRBD1 or TRBD2, each matching 5 bases. The clonotype originates from a male donor with ankylosing spondylitis or in good health (not recorded which). In nucleotides, the CDR3 is TGCAGTGCTCGTTCGGGGCAGGGCATCTACGAGCAGTACTTC. As protein: CSARSGQGIYEQYF.